The sequence of this T cell receptor (beta chain) was determined in a study of cytomegalovirus exposure and HLA in healthy donors (dated by TCRdb to about 2017). Context from the whole study: According to an earlier analysis of several hundred of the donors, 150 million to 200 million T cells yielded 120 million or so unique TCR beta sequences and approximately 300 Gb of sequence data. In a later genetic analysis, genome-wide SNP genotypes for about three fifths of the roughly 670 donors were used, and that subset was treated as a discovery cohort. All discovery cohort repertoires had been generated using a single sequencing platform. Typing coverage varied by locus: roughly 629-640 donors for A, B, C, DRB1 and DQB1; approximately 560 for DQA1; over 600 for DPA1; fewer than 480 for DPB1. A later analysis re-analyzed previously published TCR beta repertoires from approximately 670 donors and added high-resolution HLA genotyping to study TCR occurrence patterns. An early release that covered 500 to 800 HLA-typed donors contained about 300 gigabases of sequencing data and tens of millions of unique TCR sequences. Along with the approximately 620-subject first cohort, a separate validation cohort of over a hundred different subjects was used. Among a few hundred genotyped donors of the cohort, an average of about 240,000 unique TCR beta nucleotide sequences were sequenced per donor, approximately 20% of them non-productive. Rather than drawing on any new phenotypic data, the later analysis identified candidate immune exposures from TCR beta sequences and the way those sequences occurred across donors. Roughly five DR-DQ haplotypes were treated as single units for association and clustering because of strong linkage in the cohort. To decide whether each TCR beta V gene segment behaved as functional or pseudogenic, an earlier analysis of some 570 of the donors relied on high-throughput TCR beta sequencing. The study was designed to test whether signatures of past pathogen exposure could be identified by cataloging public T cell receptors. To predict cytomegalovirus infection status, the study combined high-throughput TCR immunosequencing, statistical association of individual TCRs with disease status, and machine learning. Alongside the repertoire data, information on donor age, sex, ethnicity and CMV serostatus was compiled. The study used immunosequencing to profile the T cell repertoires of 666 subjects and linked those repertoires to cytomegalovirus serostatus. Of the roughly 400 genotyped donors, roughly 85% fell in the genetic ancestry cluster associated with self-reported Caucasian donors. HLA typing covered class I and class II loci at four-digit resolution. The research as a whole found: Some IMGT-functional V segments, including TRBV6-2 and TRBV6-3, could not be distinguished by the 87-base-pair reads and were therefore excluded. Correlated functional status among segregating V segments might be attributable to linkage disequilibrium, but an unknown experimental factor could not be ruled out. A later analysis found that TCR association rates varied across HLA loci, with DRB1 alleles showing the most associated TCRs and HLA-C alleles the fewest. HLA typing was unavailable for some donors at each locus, so association tests used only the typed subset. A later analysis found that HLA-associated TCR beta chains were more clonally expanded and had lower generation probabilities than equally common non-associated chains. In this cohort, only TCR beta chains were sequenced, and detectable features were limited by the absence of alpha or paired-chain data. Sequencing depth was assumed to be roughly uniform across donors in the presence/absence analyses, though that assumption may not hold. A later analysis reported that several top co-occurrence clusters appeared linked to parvovirus B19, influenza, CMV and Epstein-Barr virus. Most CMV-associated TCR beta chains appeared to be HLA-restricted in a later analysis, and the HLA associations seemed to be driven largely by CMV exposure. In an earlier analysis of more than 500 of the donors, most TCR beta V segments appeared in productive rearrangements about 87% or about 30% of the time, broadly matching IMGT annotations. Immune exposure information for the cohort was limited to CMV serostatus. A further reported finding was that TCR beta sequences accurately predicted the HLA-A and HLA-B alleles for most subjects in the first cohort. Because counts were too low, about 18 rarely observed V segments, including chromosome 9 orphons, were excluded from the earlier analysis of roughly 580 of the donors. A few of the identified cytomegalovirus-associated TCR beta chains were confirmed in vitro to be specific for cytomegalovirus antigens. A cluster of highly shared sequence variants was judged likely to represent a technical artifact of the sequencing pipeline. The authors suggested that the approach could potentially be generalized to other disease states and immunological phenotypes. The study listed 170 or so TCR beta chains as associated with cytomegalovirus. In a later analysis, 16,951 TCR beta sequences were associated with specific HLA alleles at a false discovery rate of 0.05. Strong co-occurrence of HLA alleles, especially DR and DQ, made assigning TCR associations to individual alleles difficult. An association between a missense DCLRE1C variant and V-gene and J-gene trimming of TCR beta chains was found in a later genetic analysis and replicated in an independent cohort. Across donors, most TCR sequences were observed very rarely, whereas some public TCRs were present in many individuals. Compared with the roughly 710-donor mean, donors in an Asian-associated ancestry cluster had fewer N-insertions in productive TCRs, according to a later genetic analysis. The classifier was reported to diagnose cytomegalovirus status with high specificity and sensitivity in both the original and validation cohorts.

Including cysteine and phenylalanine, the CDR3 has 14 amino acids. The only DNA kept is the CDR3, 42 bases in frame from the first base. Trimming takes 1 base from V and 0 bases from J, and the germline ends sit 4 bases apart. Via the germline V gene (reference sequence), CDR1 is LNHDA and CDR2 SQIVND. In total, fewer than 750 healthy bone marrow donors made up the cohort. At the time of sampling, every cohort member was nominally healthy, though immune exposures that went unrecorded were likely present. The donor tested CMV seropositive and was one of the 289 seropositive cohort members. A peripheral blood sample was collected from each donor, and TCR beta sequencing was performed on peripheral blood mononuclear cells. Genomic DNA extraction from the blood cell samples was performed with the Qiagen DNeasy Blood Extraction Kit. The library came from the immunoSEQ multiplex PCR assay. The multiplex PCR relied on a mix of 60 forward primers for TCR Vbeta segments and 13 reverse primers for TCR Jbeta segments. A multiplex PCR assay on genomic DNA amplified the CDR3 region of rearranged TCR beta genes. Amplified TCR beta libraries were sequenced as 87-base-pair reads on the Illumina HiSeq System. As for the original processing: In a later analysis, 70 million to 95 million unique TCR beta chains were counted across the 500 to 850 repertoires, and some 10 million of these chains were shared by at least two donors. Raw reads were error-corrected and collapsed into unique sequences with a nearest-neighbor algorithm that merged closely related sequences to remove PCR and sequencing errors. Alignment of CDR3 sequences to IMGT reference sequences was used to assign V, D and J gene segments. Each retained sequence needed at least a six-nucleotide match to both a V gene segment and a J gene segment. A rearrangement counted as productive if the CDR3 had no stop codons and remained in frame with V and J, and every other rearrangement counted as non-productive. CDR3 was defined according to IMGT convention as the region running from the second conserved V-encoded cysteine to the conserved J-encoded phenylalanine. Sequences without an unambiguous match to a single V gene segment were excluded from the earlier analysis of a few hundred of the donors. In an earlier analysis of approximately 500 of the donors, a V segment was called functional when productive rearrangements were above 56.7%, and segregating when the standard deviation between donors exceeded 5%. A statistical classification framework was built for diagnosing cytomegalovirus status from the catalog of TCR beta chain sequences. In a later analysis, V and J genes were assigned by comparing TCR nucleotide sequences against IMGT/GENE-DB human TR gene sequences. Using the TCRdist pipeline, a later analysis assigned CDR3 sequences along with most-parsimonious VDJ recombination scenarios. In a later analysis, each TCR beta chain was defined by its CDR3 amino acid sequence together with its V-gene family, and reads without a unique V-gene family were excluded. In a later analysis, 500 to 650 highly shared, low-generation-probability nucleotide sequences were removed to address suspected cross-contamination and a sequencing artifact. In a later analysis, a clonal expansion index for each public chain was calculated from normalized within-repertoire ranks of inferred template counts. In a later analysis, generation probabilities were computed with a VDJ recombination model fitted to out-of-frame rearrangements, and the resulting probabilities were checked against IGoR. Hypergeometric tests were used in a later analysis to score TCR-TCR, TCR-HLA and TCR-CMV co-occurrence, with a repertoire-size bias correction applied to the TCR pairs. False discovery rates were estimated in a later analysis by permuting HLA or CMV assignments 20 times. A later analysis grouped co-occurring TCRs with DBSCAN, adding TCRdist sequence similarity when clustering within HLA-allele-positive subsets. Co-occurrence clustering excluded repertoires with fewer than 30,000 or more than 120,000 public chains, plus five with anomalous nucleotide sharing. TCRdb carries this immuneACCESS record with in-frame sequences only. Its versions omit some clonotypes, under half of them owing to an unresolved V gene in the studies checked, with the rest unexplained. That table gives V, J and clone size, and the DNA gave D and trimming. Within this sample are about 120,000 clones, with around 82% of them counted one time only. 3.6% of the sample is in the top ten clones.

In this sample, this clone turned up once. Its antigen target is currently unknown. No quality values exist for individual bases; no much larger clone is one base distant. The chain couples TRBV19 to TRBJ1-5; the D gene lacks a confident call. The sequenced material came from PBMCs. This sequence originates from a woman aged 40 to 55 in good health and CMV-seropositive. The DNA is as follows: TGTGCCAGTAGTATAGTGGCTAGCAATCAGCCCCAGCATTTT. It translates to CASSIVASNQPQHF.